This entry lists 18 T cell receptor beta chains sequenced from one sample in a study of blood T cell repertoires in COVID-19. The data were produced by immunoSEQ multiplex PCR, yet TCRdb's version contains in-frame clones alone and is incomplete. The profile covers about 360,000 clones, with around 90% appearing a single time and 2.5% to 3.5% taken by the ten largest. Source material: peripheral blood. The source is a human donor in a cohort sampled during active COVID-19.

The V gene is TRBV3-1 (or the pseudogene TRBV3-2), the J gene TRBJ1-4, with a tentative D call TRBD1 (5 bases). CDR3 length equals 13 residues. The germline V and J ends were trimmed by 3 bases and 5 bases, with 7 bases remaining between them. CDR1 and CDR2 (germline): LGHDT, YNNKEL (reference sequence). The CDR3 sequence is CASSQGRNEKLFF. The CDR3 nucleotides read TGTGCCAGCAGCCAGGGGCGGAATGAAAAACTGTTTTTT.

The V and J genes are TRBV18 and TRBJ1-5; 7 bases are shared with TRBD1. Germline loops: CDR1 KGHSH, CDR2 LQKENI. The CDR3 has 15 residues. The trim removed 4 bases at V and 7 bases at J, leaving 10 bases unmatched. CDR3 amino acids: CASSRTGVKRQPQHF. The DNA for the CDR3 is TGTGCCAGCTCACGTACAGGGGTAAAACGGCAGCCCCAGCATTTT.

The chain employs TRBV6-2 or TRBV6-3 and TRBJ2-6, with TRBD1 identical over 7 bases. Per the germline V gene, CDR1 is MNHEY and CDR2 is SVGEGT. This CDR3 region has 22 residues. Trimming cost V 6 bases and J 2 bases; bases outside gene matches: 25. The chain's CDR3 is CASSPRGIRGSGASAGANVLTF. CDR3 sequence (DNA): TGTGCCAGCAGCCCCCGCGGTATCAGGGGGTCAGGTGCTTCCGCTGGGGCCAACGTCCTGACTTTC.

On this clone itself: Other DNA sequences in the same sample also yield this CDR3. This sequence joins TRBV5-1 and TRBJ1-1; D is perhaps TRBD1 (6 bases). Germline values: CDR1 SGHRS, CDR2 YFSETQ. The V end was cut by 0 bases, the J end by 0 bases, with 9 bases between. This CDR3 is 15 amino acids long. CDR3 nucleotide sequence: TGCGCCAGCAGCTTGGGTCAGGGGATGAACACTGAAGCTTTCTTT. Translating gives CASSLGQGMNTEAFF.

CDR3 residues: CASSVEGGNTGELFF. CDR3 bases: TGTGCCAGCAGCGTAGAAGGGGGGAACACCGGGGAGCTGTTTTTT. This chain connects TRBV9 to TRBJ2-2; a weak D match, TRBD1 (6 bases). CDR1 SGDLS and CDR2 YYNGEE come from the germline V gene. V was pared by 0 bases and J by 1 base, with 7 bases between. The CDR3 contains 15 residues. The full variable domain, rest sourced from reference TRBV9 and TRBJ2-2, is DSGVTQTPKHLITATGQRVTLRCSPRSGDLSVYWYQQSLDQGLQFLIQYYNGEERAKGNILERFSAQQFPDLHSELNLSSLELGDSALYFCASSVEGGNTGELFFGEGSRLTVL.

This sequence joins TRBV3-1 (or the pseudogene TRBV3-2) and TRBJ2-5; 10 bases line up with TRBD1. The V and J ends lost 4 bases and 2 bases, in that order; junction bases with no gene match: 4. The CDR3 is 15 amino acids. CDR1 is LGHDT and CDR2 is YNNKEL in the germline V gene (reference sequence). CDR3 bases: TGTGCCAGCAGCCGATTGGGACAGGGGCAAGAGACCCAGTACTTC. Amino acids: CASSRLGQGQETQYF.

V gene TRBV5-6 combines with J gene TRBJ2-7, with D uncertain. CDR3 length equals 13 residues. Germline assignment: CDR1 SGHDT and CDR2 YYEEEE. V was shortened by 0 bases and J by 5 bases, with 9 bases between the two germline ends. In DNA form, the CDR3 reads TGTGCCAGCAGCTTGGGTATGCGTCACGAGCAGTACTTC. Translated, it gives CASSLGMRHEQYF.

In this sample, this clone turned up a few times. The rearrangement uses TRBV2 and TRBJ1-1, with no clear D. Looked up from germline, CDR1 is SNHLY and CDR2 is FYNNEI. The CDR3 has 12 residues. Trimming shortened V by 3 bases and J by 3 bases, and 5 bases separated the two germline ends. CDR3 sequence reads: CASSERDTEAFF. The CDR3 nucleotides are TGTGCCAGCAGTGAGAGGGACACTGAAGCTTTCTTT.

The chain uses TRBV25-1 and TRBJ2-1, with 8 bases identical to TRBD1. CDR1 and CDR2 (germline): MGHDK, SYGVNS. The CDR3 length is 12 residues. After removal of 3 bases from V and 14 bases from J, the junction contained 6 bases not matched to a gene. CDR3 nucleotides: TGTGCCAGCAGTGACGGGACAGGTGCAGAGTTCTTC. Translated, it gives CASSDGTGAEFF.

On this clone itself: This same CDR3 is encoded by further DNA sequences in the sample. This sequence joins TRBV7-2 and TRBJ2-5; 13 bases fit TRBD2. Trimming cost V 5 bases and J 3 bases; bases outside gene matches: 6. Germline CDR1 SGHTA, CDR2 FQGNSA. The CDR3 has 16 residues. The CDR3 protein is CASSPRTSGGEETQYF. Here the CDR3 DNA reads TGTGCCAGCAGCCCTAGGACTAGCGGGGGTGAAGAGACCCAGTACTTC.

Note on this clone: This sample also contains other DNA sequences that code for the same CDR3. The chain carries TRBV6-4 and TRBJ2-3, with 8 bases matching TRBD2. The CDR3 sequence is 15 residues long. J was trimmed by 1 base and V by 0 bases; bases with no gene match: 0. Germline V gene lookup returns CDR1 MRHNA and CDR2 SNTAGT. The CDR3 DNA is TGTGCCAGCAGTGACTCTAGCGGGGGCACAGATACGCAGTATTTT. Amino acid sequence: CASSDSSGGTDTQYF.

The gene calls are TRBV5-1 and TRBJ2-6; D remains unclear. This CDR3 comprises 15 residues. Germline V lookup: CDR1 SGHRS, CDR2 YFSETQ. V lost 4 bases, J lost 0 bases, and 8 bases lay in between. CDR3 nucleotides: TGCGCCAGCAGCCCGTCCCTCTCTGGGGCCAACGTCCTGACTTTC. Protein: CASSPSLSGANVLTF.

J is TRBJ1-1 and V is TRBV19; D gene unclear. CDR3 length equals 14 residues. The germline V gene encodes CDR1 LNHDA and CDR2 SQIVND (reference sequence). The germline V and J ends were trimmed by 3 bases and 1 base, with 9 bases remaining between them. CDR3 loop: CASSIGPQNTEAFF. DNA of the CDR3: TGTGCCAGTAGTATTGGCCCTCAGAACACTGAAGCTTTCTTT. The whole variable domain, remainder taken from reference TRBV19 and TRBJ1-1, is DGGITQSPKYLFRKEGQNVTLSCEQNLNHDAMYWYRQDPGQGLRLIYYSQIVNDFQKGDIAEGYSVSREKKESFPLTVTSAQKNPTAFYLCASSIGPQNTEAFFGQGTRLTVV.

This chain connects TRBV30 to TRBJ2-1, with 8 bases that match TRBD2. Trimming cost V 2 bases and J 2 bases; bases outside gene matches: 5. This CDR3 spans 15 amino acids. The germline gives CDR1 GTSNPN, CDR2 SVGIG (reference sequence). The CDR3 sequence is CAWSSGSGAYNEQFF. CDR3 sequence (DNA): TGTGCCTGGAGTAGCGGTAGCGGGGCCTACAATGAGCAGTTCTTC.

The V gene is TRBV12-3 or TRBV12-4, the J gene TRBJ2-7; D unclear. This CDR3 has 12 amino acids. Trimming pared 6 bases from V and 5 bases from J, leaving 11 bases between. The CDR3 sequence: CASRSGFDEQYF. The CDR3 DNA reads TGTGCCAGCAGGTCCGGGTTTGACGAGCAGTACTTC.

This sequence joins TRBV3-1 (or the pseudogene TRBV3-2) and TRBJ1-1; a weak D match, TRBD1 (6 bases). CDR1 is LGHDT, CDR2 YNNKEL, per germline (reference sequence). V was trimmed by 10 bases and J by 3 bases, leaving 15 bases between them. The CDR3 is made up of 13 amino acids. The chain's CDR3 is CATSDRRDTEAFF. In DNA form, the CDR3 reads TGTGCCACGTCCGACAGGCGGGACACTGAAGCTTTCTTT.

The CDR3 is CASTLLSGSYNEQFF. The CDR3 DNA reads as TGTGCCAGCACCCTGCTTAGCGGGTCCTACAATGAGCAGTTCTTC. This chain links TRBV28 with TRBJ2-1; 7 nucleotides line up with TRBD2. The V gene's germline CDR1 is MDHEN and CDR2 SYDVKM. This CDR3 contains 15 residues. J was trimmed by 1 base and V by 7 bases; bases with no gene match: 7.

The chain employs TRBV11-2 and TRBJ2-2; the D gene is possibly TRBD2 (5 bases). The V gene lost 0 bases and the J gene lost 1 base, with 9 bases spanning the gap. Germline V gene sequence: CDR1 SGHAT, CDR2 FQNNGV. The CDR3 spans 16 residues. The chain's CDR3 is CASSLETNMNTGELFF. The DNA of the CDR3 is TGTGCCAGCAGCTTAGAGACTAACATGAACACCGGGGAGCTGTTTTTT.